This T cell receptor (beta chain) was recorded in a study of cytomegalovirus exposure and HLA in healthy donors. Study-wide background: Later analysis reported that the 110 or so validation repertoires shared the platform of the approximately 670 first-cohort repertoires. Study-wide results and caveats: Cytomegalovirus association was assigned to under 200 TCR beta chains.

Concerning this clone itself: The antigen is unknown.

TCRdb's table, derived via immunoSEQ multiplex PCR, lists solely in-frame clones and lacks some. The sample holds approximately 300,000 clones, 87% seen once. V shed 7 bases and J shed 4 bases, with 12 bases lying between them. CDR3 length: 13 amino acids. Germline CDR1 reads SGHTA; CDR2 reads FQGNSA. This receptor was identified in a woman aged 30 to 39 in good health and CMV-seropositive. The chain uses TRBV7-2 and TRBJ2-3; D gene ambiguous. The sequencing sample was made of PBMCs. The CDR3 reads CASNRVRSDTQYF. The CDR3 nucleotides read TGTGCCAGCAACCGGGTTCGATCAGATACGCAGTATTTT.